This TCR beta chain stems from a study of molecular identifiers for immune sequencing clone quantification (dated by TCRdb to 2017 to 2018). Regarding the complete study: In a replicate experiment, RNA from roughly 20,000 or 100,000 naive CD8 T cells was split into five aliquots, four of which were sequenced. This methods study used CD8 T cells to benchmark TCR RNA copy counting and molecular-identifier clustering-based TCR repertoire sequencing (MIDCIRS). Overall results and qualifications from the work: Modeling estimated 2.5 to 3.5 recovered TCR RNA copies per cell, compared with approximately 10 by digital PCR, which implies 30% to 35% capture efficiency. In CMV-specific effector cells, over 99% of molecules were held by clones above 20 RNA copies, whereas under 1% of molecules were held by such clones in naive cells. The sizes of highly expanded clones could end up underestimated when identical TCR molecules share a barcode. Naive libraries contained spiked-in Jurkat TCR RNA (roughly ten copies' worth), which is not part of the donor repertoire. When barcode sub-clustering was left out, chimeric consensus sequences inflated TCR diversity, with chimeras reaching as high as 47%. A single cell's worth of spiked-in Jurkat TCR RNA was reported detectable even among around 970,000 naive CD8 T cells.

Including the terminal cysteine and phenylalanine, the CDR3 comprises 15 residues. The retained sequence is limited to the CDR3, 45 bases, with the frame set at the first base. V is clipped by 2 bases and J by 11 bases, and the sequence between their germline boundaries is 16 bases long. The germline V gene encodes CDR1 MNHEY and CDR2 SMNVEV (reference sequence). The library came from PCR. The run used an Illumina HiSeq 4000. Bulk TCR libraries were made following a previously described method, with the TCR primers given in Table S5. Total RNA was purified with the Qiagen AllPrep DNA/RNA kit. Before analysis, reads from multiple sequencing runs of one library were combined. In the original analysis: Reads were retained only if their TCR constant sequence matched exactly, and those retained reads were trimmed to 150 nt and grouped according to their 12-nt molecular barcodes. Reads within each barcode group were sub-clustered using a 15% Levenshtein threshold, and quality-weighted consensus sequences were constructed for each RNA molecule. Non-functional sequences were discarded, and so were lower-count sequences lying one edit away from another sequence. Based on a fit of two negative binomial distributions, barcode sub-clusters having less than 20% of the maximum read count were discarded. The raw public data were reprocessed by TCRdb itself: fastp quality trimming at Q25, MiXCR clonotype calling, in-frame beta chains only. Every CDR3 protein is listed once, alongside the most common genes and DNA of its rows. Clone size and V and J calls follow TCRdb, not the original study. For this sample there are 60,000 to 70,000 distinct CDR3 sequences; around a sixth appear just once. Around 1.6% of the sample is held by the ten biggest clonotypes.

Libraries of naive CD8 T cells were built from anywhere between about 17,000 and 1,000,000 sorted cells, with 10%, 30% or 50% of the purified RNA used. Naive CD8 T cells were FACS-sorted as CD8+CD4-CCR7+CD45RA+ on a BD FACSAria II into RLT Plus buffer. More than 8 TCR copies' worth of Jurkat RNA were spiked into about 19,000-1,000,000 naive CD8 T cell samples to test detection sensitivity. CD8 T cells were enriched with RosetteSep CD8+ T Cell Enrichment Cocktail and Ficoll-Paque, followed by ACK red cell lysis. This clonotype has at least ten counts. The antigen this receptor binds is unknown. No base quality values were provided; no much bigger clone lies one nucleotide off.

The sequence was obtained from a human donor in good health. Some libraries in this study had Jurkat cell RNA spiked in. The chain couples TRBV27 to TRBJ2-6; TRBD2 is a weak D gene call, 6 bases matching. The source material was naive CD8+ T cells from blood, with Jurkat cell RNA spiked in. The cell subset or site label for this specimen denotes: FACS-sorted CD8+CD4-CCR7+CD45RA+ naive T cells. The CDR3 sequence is CASSLDAGSGYVLTF. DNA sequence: TGTGCCAGCAGTTTAGATGCGGGGTCTGGGTACGTCCTGACTTTC.